This T cell receptor beta chain was observed in a study of T cell changes during pregnancy in multiple sclerosis. TCRdb's table, derived via immunoSEQ multiplex PCR, lists solely in-frame clones and lacks some. The table records some 140,000 clones, about 96% of them present only once. CDR1 and CDR2 (germline): SGHRS, YFSETQ. The CDR3 consists of 14 residues. Trimming pared 3 bases from V and 3 bases from J, leaving 12 bases between. The genes are TRBV5-1 and TRBJ1-2, with D perhaps matching TRBD1 (5 bases). This clonotype was sampled from a female donor with multiple sclerosis, enrolled in a pregnancy study. Source: peripheral blood, taken after pregnancy. The CDR3 DNA sequence: TGCGCCAGCAGCTCCTACGTAGGGGACTATGGCTACACCTTC. Its translation: CASSSYVGDYGYTF.